The clone carrying this TCR beta chain was found a few times. Its cognate antigen is unknown. Germline lookup yields CDR1 SQVTM and CDR2 ANQGSEA. This CDR3 has 12 residues. The junction had 5 bases not matched to a gene; V was cut back by 7 bases and J by 9 bases. This specimen comes from a study of cytomegalovirus exposure and HLA in healthy donors. Overall study: In a previous analysis, some 110 million unique TCR beta sequences were found from 170 million or so T cells. Regarding the study as a whole: Sequencing artifact likely explains a cluster of highly shared sequence variants. Within an earlier analysis, most TCR beta V segments proved productive either about 87% or about 30% of the time.

The PCR employed 60 Vbeta primers together with 13 Jbeta primers. Assay: immunoSEQ multiplex PCR; the TCRdb copy retains only in-frame clones and omits some. The sample records more than 110,000 clones, 70% to 75% being singletons. It was healthy bone marrow donors who served as donors. The source of this sequence is a woman in her 30s in good health and CMV-seronegative. Sequenced: PBMCs. J is TRBJ2-2 and V is TRBV29-1, with TRBD1 identical over 10 bases. This chain's CDR3 is CSAGTGDRELFF. In nucleotides, the CDR3 is TGCAGCGCGGGGACAGGGGACAGGGAGCTGTTTTTT.